These T cell receptor beta chains were read from a single sample in a study of blood T cell repertoires in COVID-19. Profiled with immunoSEQ multiplex PCR; TCRdb holds only in-frame clones, not every one. This table holds 55,000 to 80,000 clones, 89% found once. Sequencing was performed on peripheral blood. These receptor sequences come from a man between 45 and 60 years old with active COVID-19. The CDR3 runs from the conserved cysteine through the conserved F or W. Each record gives: clone size, J gene, D gene, V gene, CDR3 DNA, CDR3 protein. D genes are given only for firm matches. The size field is filled for only some rows; it gives once, few, many or a size class.

. TRBJ2-1 TRBD1 TRBV7-8 TGTGCCAGCAGCTTATTCGGGACAGGGATGGGCAATGAGCAGTTCTTC CASSLFGTGMGNEQFF
. TRBJ2-7 TRBD1 TRBV7-2 TGTGCCAGCAGCTTATTACAGGGGGACGAGCAGTACTTC CASSLLQGDEQYF
. TRBJ1-1 . TRBV7-9 TGTGCCAGCAGCTGGACACAGAACACTGAAGCTTTCTTT CASSWTQNTEAFF
. TRBJ2-3 TRBD1 TRBV28 TGTGCCAGCAGTAAACAGGGGGCAGATACGCAGTATTTT CASSKQGADTQYF
. TRBJ1-4 . TRBV6-6 TGTGCCAGCAGGAGGTATGAAAAACTGTTTTTT CASRRYEKLFF
. TRBJ2-5 TRBD2 TRBV3-1/TRBV3-2 TGTGCCAGCAGGCCGCGGGGGTGGGAGACCCAGTACTTC CASRPRGWETQYF
. TRBJ2-2 . TRBV11-2 TGTGCCAGCAGCTTAGCTAGCGCGGGGGAGCTGTTTTTT CASSLASAGELFF
once TRBJ1-6 . TRBV6-5 TGTGCCAGCAGTTCCCAGGGTCCCTATAATTCACCCCTCCACTTT CASSSQGPYNSPLHF
. TRBJ1-1 . TRBV5-1 TGCGCCAGCAGCTTGCTAGGGGGGGACACTGAAGCTTTCTTT CASSLLGGDTEAFF
once TRBJ1-4 . TRBV6-5 TGTGCCAGCAAGAACAGCCTGGGTAATGAAAAACTGTTTTTT CASKNSLGNEKLFF
. TRBJ1-1 TRBD1 TRBV5-5 TGTGCCAGCAGCTTGTACGGCCGACAGGGCGAAATTGAAGCTTTCTTT CASSLYGRQGEIEAFF
. TRBJ1-2 TRBD1 TRBV25-1 TGTGCCAGCAGCAGGGGGACCGGCTATGGCTACACCTTC CASSRGTGYGYTF
. TRBJ1-3 TRBD1 TRBV20-1 TGCAGTGCTAGTGGGACAGCCCTCTCTGGAAACACCATATATTTT CSASGTALSGNTIYF
few TRBJ2-5 . TRBV2 TGTGCCAGCACGGGGGGCCAATCCCAGACCCAGTACTTC CASTGGQSQTQYF
. TRBJ2-7 . TRBV7-9 TGTGCCAGCAGCTCGAGACTGGGTTCGCGCGAGCAGTACTTC CASSSRLGSREQYF
few TRBJ2-2 TRBD2 TRBV6-4 TGTGCCAGCAGTTTGGGGACTAGCGGGGGAGCGAACACCGGGGAGCTGTTTTTT CASSLGTSGGANTGELFF
. TRBJ1-1 . TRBV5-1 TGCGCCAGCAGCTTGGTGGAGGGGAACACTGAAGCTTTCTTT CASSLVEGNTEAFF
. TRBJ1-1 . TRBV10-1 TGCGCCAGCAGGTACGGGATTGGGACTGAAGCTTTCTTT CASRYGIGTEAFF
. TRBJ2-4 . TRBV5-1 TGCGCCAGCAGCTTTCGACTAGAAGGGGACATTCAGTACTTC CASSFRLEGDIQYF
. TRBJ1-5 . TRBV7-8 TGTGCCAGCAGCGATGGGAGTGGGGGCGGCAATCAGCCCCAGCATTTT CASSDGSGGGNQPQHF
. TRBJ2-2 . TRBV12-5 TGTGCTAGTGGTTTGACGGGCACCGGGGAGCTGTTTTTT CASGLTGTGELFF
. TRBJ2-3 . TRBV20-1 TGCAGTGCTGGAGTCCTATTTACGCAGTATTTT CSAGVLFTQYF
. TRBJ1-5 TRBD1 TRBV4-1 TGCGCCAGCAGCCGCGGGACAGGATCATTTTTACAGCCCCAGCATTTT CASSRGTGSFLQPQHF
. TRBJ1-4 . TRBV9 TGTGCCAGCAGCAAATGGGACGGGGGGCAAAACGAAAAACTGTTTTTT CASSKWDGGQNEKLFF
. TRBJ2-5 TRBD2 TRBV27 TGTGCCAGCAAATCCCCTATGCGGGGGGCTCAGCAAGAGACCCAGTACTTC CASKSPMRGAQQETQYF
. TRBJ2-7 . TRBV27 TGTGCCAGCAGTCCACAGGGTGTCCCCTACGAGCAGTACTTC CASSPQGVPYEQYF
. TRBJ2-3 . TRBV7-9 TGTGCCAGCAGCTTGGGGGGGGCTAGCACAGATACGCAGTATTTT CASSLGGASTDTQYF
. TRBJ2-1 TRBD2 TRBV7-6 TGTGCCAGCAGCTTAGGTAGCGGGGCTAACAATGAGCAGTTCTTC CASSLGSGANNEQFF
few TRBJ1-5 . TRBV21-1 TGTGCCAGCAGCGTGCGACAGGGAGGTTCGGTAAGCAATCAGCCCCAGCATTTT CASSVRQGGSVSNQPQHF
. TRBJ1-3 . TRBV12-5 TGTGCTAGTGGTCGGCTTTCTTTTGTAGGCAGGGCCTCTGGAAACACCATATATTTT CASGRLSFVGRASGNTIYF
once TRBJ2-2 TRBD2 TRBV5-1 TGCGCCAGCAGCTTCTTAGCGGGGGGGCTCACCGGGGAGCTGTTTTTT CASSFLAGGLTGELFF
. TRBJ2-1 . TRBV19 TGTGCCAGTAGTATCCTGCAGGGGTCTGGGTCTGCCTACAATGAGCAGTTCTTC CASSILQGSGSAYNEQFF
. TRBJ1-1 . TRBV29-1 TGCAGCGTTGAAGGGGGCGCGGACACTGAAGCTTTCTTT CSVEGGADTEAFF
. TRBJ2-6 . TRBV7-9 TGTGCCAGCAGCGCAGCTCGGGATGGGGCCAACGTCCTGACTTTC CASSAARDGANVLTF
. TRBJ1-5 TRBD1 TRBV7-6 TGTGCCAGCAGCCGGGACAGGGGGCTGTTTCAGCCCCAGCATTTT CASSRDRGLFQPQHF
. TRBJ2-6 TRBD1 TRBV2 TGTGCCAGCAGGGGGACAGGTGGGGCCAACGTCCTGACTTTC CASRGTGGANVLTF
. TRBJ2-7 TRBD1 TRBV6-6 TGTGCCAGCACCCGGACAGGGGAGGGAAAGCAGTACTTC CASTRTGEGKQYF
. TRBJ1-2 TRBD1 TRBV11-2 TGTGCCAGCAGCTTAGTAGGGGGCAGGGAGGACGGTGGCTACACCTTC CASSLVGGREDGGYTF
. TRBJ2-5 TRBD1 TRBV4-1 TGCGCCAGCAGCCAAGAAGTGGGACAGGGGCGGGAGACCCAGTACTTC CASSQEVGQGRETQYF
. TRBJ1-5 TRBD1 TRBV5-6 TGTGCCAGCAGCTCCTCCTACAGGGGAGGCAATCAGCCCCAGCATTTT CASSSSYRGGNQPQHF
. TRBJ1-4 . TRBV6-5 TGTGCCAGCAGCGTAAACAGGGATTCGAAACTGTTTTTT CASSVNRDSKLFF
. TRBJ2-5 TRBD2 TRBV3-1/TRBV3-2 TGTGCCAGCAGCCACCGGGGGGGCCGAGAGACCCAGTACTTC CASSHRGGRETQYF
. TRBJ1-2 TRBD1 TRBV3-1/TRBV3-2 TGTGCCAGCAGCCTTTTTGGGACAGGGCTGAACTATGGCTACACCTTC CASSLFGTGLNYGYTF
. TRBJ2-2 . TRBV12-3/TRBV12-4 TGTGCCAGCAGCCTCAACACCGGGGAGCTGTTTTTT CASSLNTGELFF
. TRBJ1-2 TRBD1 TRBV5-1 TGCGCCAGCAGCTTATGGACAGGGGGACAGGATGGCTACACCTTC CASSLWTGGQDGYTF
. TRBJ2-1 . TRBV12-3/TRBV12-4 TGTGCCAGCAGTTTCGGTAGCCAGAATGAGCAGTTCTTC CASSFGSQNEQFF
. TRBJ2-2 . TRBV11-3 TGTGCCAGCAGCTTTACAGGGAGTAGGGAGCTGTTTTTT CASSFTGSRELFF
. TRBJ2-7 . TRBV2 TGTGCCAGCAGTCGCGAGGGGGGGTCCTACGAGCAGTACTTC CASSREGGSYEQYF
once TRBJ1-3 . TRBV11-2 TGTGCCAGCAGCCCCAATACAGGGTTCTCTGGAAACACCATATATTTT CASSPNTGFSGNTIYF
. TRBJ2-3 . TRBV6-5 TGTGCCAGCAGTATCCTCGCGGAGGACACAGATACGCAGTATTTT CASSILAEDTDTQYF
. TRBJ1-5 . TRBV12-3/TRBV12-4 TGTGCCAGCAGTCTAAACCAGGCGCCCCAGCATTTT CASSLNQAPQHF
once TRBJ1-1 . TRBV7-9 TGTGCCAGCAGCTTAGCGACAAATCGGAACACTGAAGCTTTCTTT CASSLATNRNTEAFF
. TRBJ2-1 TRBD2 TRBV9 TGTGCCAGCAGCTCCGAAGGATGGGGGGGCAATGAGCAGTTCTTC CASSSEGWGGNEQFF
. TRBJ2-7 TRBD2 TRBV5-1 TGCGCCAGCAGTAAGTGGGCGGGGGGCCTCTACGAGCAGTACTTC CASSKWAGGLYEQYF
. TRBJ1-2 . TRBV7-9 TGTGCCAGCAGCTTATGGGAATTTCAGGGTGGCTATGGCTACACCTTC CASSLWEFQGGYGYTF
. TRBJ2-2 . TRBV6-6 TGTGCCAGCAGTTACGGGGAGAAAATGAACACCGGGGAGCTGTTTTTT CASSYGEKMNTGELFF
. TRBJ1-6 . TRBV5-1 TGCGCCAGCAGCTTGGCCATTTCTCCGAGTTCACCCCTCCACTTT CASSLAISPSSPLHF
. TRBJ1-5 . TRBV6-6 TGTGCCAGCAGTAAGGGGCAGGTAAATCAGCCCCAGCATTTT CASSKGQVNQPQHF